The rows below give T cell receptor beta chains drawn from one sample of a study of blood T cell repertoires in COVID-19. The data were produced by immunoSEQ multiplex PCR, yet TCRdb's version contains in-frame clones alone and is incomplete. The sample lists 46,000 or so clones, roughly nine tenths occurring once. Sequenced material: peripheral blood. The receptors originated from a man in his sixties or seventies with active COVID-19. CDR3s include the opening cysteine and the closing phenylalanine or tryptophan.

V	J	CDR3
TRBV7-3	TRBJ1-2	CASSVDSNYGYTF
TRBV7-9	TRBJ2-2	CASSGTGSWYTGELFF
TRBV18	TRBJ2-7	CASSLGTGSYEQYF
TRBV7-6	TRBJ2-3	CASSLVVLKHTDTQYF
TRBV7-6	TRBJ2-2	CASSPWTGLNTGELFF
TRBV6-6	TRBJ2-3	CASSYGRGVDTQYF
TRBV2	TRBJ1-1	CASQTQGYTEAFF
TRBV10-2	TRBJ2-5	CASSDPGGTRETQYF
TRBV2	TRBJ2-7	CATTDSFSYEQYF
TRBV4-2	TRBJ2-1	CASSPGGPGGEQFF
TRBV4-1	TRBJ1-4	CASSQVVKGFGEKLFF
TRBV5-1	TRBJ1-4	CASSLRGQGWEKLFF
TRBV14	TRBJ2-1	CASSQARTSAWDEQFF
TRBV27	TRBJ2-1	CASSPTGTGLYNEQFF
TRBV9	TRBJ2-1	CASSAQGSSYNEQFF
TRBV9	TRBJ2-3	CASSVSVFGNTQYF
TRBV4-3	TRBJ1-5	CASSQERASNQPQHF
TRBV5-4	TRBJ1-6	CASSLEGGRGSPLHF
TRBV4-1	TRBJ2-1	CASSQPGLVRNEQFF
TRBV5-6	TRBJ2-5	CASSREWTGIGETQYF
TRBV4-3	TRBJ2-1	CASSQIQGTAGFF
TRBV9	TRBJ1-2	CASSVVAQANYGYTF
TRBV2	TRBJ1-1	CASSAGGGVTEAFF
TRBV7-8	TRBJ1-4	CASSLMGTSNEKLFF
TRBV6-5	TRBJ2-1	CASSSAVGAGEDEQFF
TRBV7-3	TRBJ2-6	CASSFPGQGTGANVLTF
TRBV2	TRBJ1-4	CASSAVPGQGANEKLFF
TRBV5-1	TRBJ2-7	CASSLAGSDEQYF
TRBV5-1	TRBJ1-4	CASRWDREKLFF
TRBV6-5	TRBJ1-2	CASSPTGGVYGYTF
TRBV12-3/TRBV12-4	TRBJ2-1	CASTKTSGQFF
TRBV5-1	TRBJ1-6	CASSLRQGSYNSPLHF
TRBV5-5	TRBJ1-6	CASSFELYNSPLHF
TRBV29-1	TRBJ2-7	CSVVGGGYEQYF
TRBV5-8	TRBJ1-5	CASSLVGTAFNQPQHF
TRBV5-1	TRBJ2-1	CASRSSGVEQFF
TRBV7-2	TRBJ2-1	CASSLDRGSEQFF
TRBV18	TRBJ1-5	CASSPQTGGNQPQHF
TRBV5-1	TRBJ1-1	CASSLTGGNTEAFF
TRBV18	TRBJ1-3	CASSPRDRGETGNTIYF
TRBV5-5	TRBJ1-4	CASSTRDRVATNEKLFF
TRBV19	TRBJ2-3	CASMRTSGTTDTQYF
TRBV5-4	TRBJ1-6	CASSWGDRGNRSPLHF
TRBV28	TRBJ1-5	CASSARQGHQPQHF
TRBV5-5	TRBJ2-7	CASSLGGTSLHEQYF
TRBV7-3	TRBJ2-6	CASSARDQPSGANVLTF